The 26 T cell receptor beta chains reported below all come from one sample, sequenced in a study of sequential checkpoint blockade in melanoma (dated by TCRdb to between 2018 and 2021). What this sample's treatment or condition label stands for: randomized to nivolumab then ipilimumab (arm A) or the reverse (arm B). The library was generated by the immunoSEQ multiplex PCR assay. TCRdb's version of the immuneACCESS table is confined to in-frame rearrangements and falls short of the full clone set. An unresolved V gene accounts for under half of the shortfall where checked; the remainder is of unknown origin. This sample lists about 13,000 clones; more than 75% were detected once. The leading ten clones occupy 27% of the sample. The source material was CD8+ T cells sorted from blood (inferred from file names), sampled from a patient given nivolumab and ipilimumab in sequence. These receptors were obtained from a human donor with melanoma.

The chain couples TRBV4-1 to TRBJ2-7; TRBD2 agrees at 7 bases. The germline CDR1 and CDR2 sequences are MGHRA and YSYEKL. The J segment lost 3 bases and the V segment lost 1 base, leaving 3 bases of the junction unmatched. There are 14 residues in the CDR3. The DNA for the CDR3 is TGCGCCAGCAGCCAAGTGGGGGGGGGCTACGAGCAGTACTTC. Protein sequence: CASSQVGGGYEQYF.

The genes are TRBV28 and TRBJ1-5; D remains ambiguous. CDR3 size: 16 residues. Looked up from germline, CDR1 is MDHEN and CDR2 is SYDVKM. The V and J ends lost 6 bases and 6 bases respectively, with 21 bases between them. The CDR3 DNA sequence: TGTGCCAGCAGCCTCCCCCACAGAGAGATAGGTCAGCCCCAGCATTTT. Residues: CASSLPHREIGQPQHF.

CDR3 sequence: CASSQRQGLYEQYF. The DNA for the CDR3 is TGCGCCAGCAGCCAGAGACAGGGTTTATACGAGCAGTACTTC. The chain is built from TRBV4-1 and TRBJ2-7; 7 bases match TRBD1. Per germline, CDR1 MGHRA and CDR2 YSYEKL. This CDR3 contains 14 residues. V was pared by 3 bases and J by 4 bases, with 6 bases of the junction left unmatched.

V and J are TRBV5-1 and TRBJ1-2; 7 positions match TRBD1. V lost 1 base, J lost 4 bases, and 10 bases stayed unmatched. The germline gives CDR1 SGHRS, CDR2 YFSETQ. The CDR3 sequence is 16 residues long. In nucleotides, the CDR3 is TGCGCCAGCAGCTTGAGTCGACAGGGTGATGGCTATGGCTACACCTTC. It yields the protein CASSLSRQGDGYGYTF.

The CDR3 DNA follows: TGTGCCATCCCGGGCCTCGGGGTAAGGGACGAGCAGTACTTC. Residues: CAIPGLGVRDEQYF. J is TRBJ2-7 and V is TRBV7-9, with TRBD2 as a possible D gene (5 bases). Trimming took off 10 bases at V and 5 bases at J, with 21 bases between the two ends. Germline CDR1 is SEHNR and CDR2 is FQNEAQ (reference sequence). CDR3 length: 14 amino acids.

The genes are TRBV7-9 and TRBJ2-5, with D tentatively TRBD1 (5 bases). Germline V gene data show CDR1 as SEHNR and CDR2 as FQNEAQ (reference sequence). Trimming pared 6 bases from V and 5 bases from J, leaving 13 bases between. The CDR3 consists of 13 residues. The CDR3 loop is CASRGPPAETQYF. The CDR3 DNA reads as TGTGCCAGCAGGGGGCCACCCGCGGAGACCCAGTACTTC.

V gene TRBV25-1 combines with J gene TRBJ1-2, with no clear D. Germline values: CDR1 MGHDK, CDR2 SYGVNS. V lost 4 bases, J lost 4 bases, and 7 bases lay in between. The CDR3 totals 12 residues. This chain's CDR3 is CASSVTSYGYTF. Written as DNA, the CDR3 is TGTGCCAGCAGTGTTACATCCTATGGCTACACCTTC.

The chain couples TRBV7-8 to TRBJ1-5, with 9 bases that match TRBD1. Trimming removed 5 bases from V and 3 bases from J; junction bases left unmatched: 11. The germline V gene has CDR1 SGHVS and CDR2 FQNEAQ. The CDR3 spans 17 residues. The CDR3 is CASSLHPSQGANQPQHF. As DNA, the CDR3 is TGTGCCAGCAGCCTACATCCATCACAGGGGGCCAATCAGCCCCAGCATTTT.

This clone has a handful of counts. The chain combines TRBV7-9 with TRBJ2-1; a possible D gene is TRBD2 (6 bases). The V end lost 5 bases, the J end lost 12 bases, and 17 bases lay between the germline ends. The germline CDR1 and CDR2 sequences are SEHNR and FQNEAQ (reference sequence). The CDR3 totals 13 residues. This CDR3 reads CASSLGLLEGQFF. The CDR3 DNA sequence: TGTGCCAGCAGCCTCGGCCTCTTGGAGGGGCAGTTCTTC. Based on the CDR3 plus reference TRBV7-9 and TRBJ2-1, the full variable domain is DTGVSQNPRHKITKRGQNVTFRCDPISEHNRLYWYRQTLGQGPEFLTYFQNEAQLEKSRLLSDRFSAERPKGSFSTLEIQRTEQGDSAMYLCASSLGLLEGQFFGPGTRLTVL.

The rearrangement links TRBV28 to TRBJ2-3; tentatively, D is TRBD2 (5 bases). The V and J ends lost 3 bases and 2 bases respectively, with 12 bases between them. Germline V gene data show CDR1 as MDHEN and CDR2 as SYDVKM. The CDR3 extends over 15 amino acids. The CDR3 nucleotides read TGTGCCAGCAGTTTTAGGGAGCGTTACACAGATACGCAGTATTTT. Translating it yields CASSFRERYTDTQYF.

The CDR3 loop is CASSVVTSGRGDTQYF. Written as DNA, the CDR3 is TGTGCCAGCAGCGTAGTGACTAGCGGGAGGGGAGATACGCAGTATTTT. The chain links TRBV9 to TRBJ2-3; TRBD2 aligns across 14 bases. The J segment lost 5 bases and the V segment lost 0 bases, leaving 2 bases of the junction unmatched. The CDR3 runs 16 residues. From germline, CDR1 is SGDLS and CDR2 YYNGEE. Variable domain in full (rest from reference TRBV9 and TRBJ2-3): DSGVTQTPKHLITATGQRVTLRCSPRSGDLSVYWYQQSLDQGLQFLIQYYNGEERAKGNILERFSAQQFPDLHSELNLSSLELGDSALYFCASSVVTSGRGDTQYFGPGTRLTVL.

The table lists this clone with a count of one. The chain has TRBV11-1 and TRBJ2-7, with TRBD1 as a possible D gene (7 bases). The CDR3 is 15 amino acids. Trimming took off 4 bases at V and 4 bases at J, with 17 bases between the two ends. Germline lookup yields CDR1 SGHAT and CDR2 FQDESV (reference sequence). Here the CDR3 DNA reads TGTGCCAGCAGCTCAGCCCAGCAGGGGGGATACGAGCAGTACTTC. It encodes CASSSAQQGGYEQYF.

This clone has a single count. CDR3 in DNA: TGTGCCAGCAGACTCAGACAGGGGGCCTCCTACGAGCAGTACTTC. The encoded protein is CASRLRQGASYEQYF. The J gene is TRBJ2-7, the V gene TRBV6-5; 10 nucleotides align to TRBD1. J gave up 0 bases and V 6 bases, and 5 bases lay outside the gene matches. The CDR3 is 15 amino acids. The germline V gene encodes CDR1 MNHEY and CDR2 SVGAGI.

V and J are TRBV28 and TRBJ2-7; 8 bases are shared with TRBD1. CDR1 and CDR2 from the germline V gene are MDHEN and SYDVKM. V gave up 2 bases and J gave up 2 bases; unmatched junction bases: 2. This CDR3 comprises 14 residues. CDR3 DNA sequence: TGTGCCAGCAGTTTACGGGACAGGCCCTACGAGCAGTACTTC. Translation: CASSLRDRPYEQYF.

The V gene is TRBV27, the J gene TRBJ1-1; a weak D match, TRBD1 (6 bases). V was cut by 6 bases and J by 4 bases, with 9 bases left in between. The CDR3 is 12 residues long. Germline V CDR1 and CDR2: MNHEY, SMNVEV (reference sequence). Here the CDR3 reads CASRTGSTEAFF. CDR3 coding DNA: TGTGCCAGCAGAACAGGGTCCACTGAAGCTTTCTTT.

The chain employs TRBV9 and TRBJ2-3, with 7 positions matching TRBD2. V shed 1 base and J 0 bases; nucleotides not matched to a gene: 5. This CDR3 is built from 16 residues. CDR1 and CDR2 from the germline V gene are SGDLS and YYNGEE. The CDR3 protein is CASSVRAGMSTDTQYF. In nucleotides, the CDR3 is TGTGCCAGCAGCGTAAGAGCGGGAATGAGCACAGATACGCAGTATTTT.

This clone was picked up one time. J is TRBJ2-7 and V is TRBV7-8, with a weak D call TRBD1 (5 bases). The germline CDR1 and CDR2 sequences are SGHVS and FQNEAQ. V dropped 3 bases and J dropped 4 bases, with 16 bases sitting between them. The CDR3 has 15 amino acids. CDR3 nucleotide sequence: TGTGCCAGCAGCTTTTCACAGGCCGTCGGTTACGAGCAGTACTTC. It yields the protein CASSFSQAVGYEQYF.

The chain links TRBV11-2 to TRBJ1-1; D unclear. V gave up 1 base and J gave up 0 bases, with 9 bases separating them. Per the germline V gene, CDR1 is SGHAT and CDR2 is FQNNGV. The CDR3 runs 15 residues. The DNA for the CDR3 is TGTGCCAGCAGCTTAGCGAGGCAGCTGAACACTGAAGCTTTCTTT. It codes for CASSLARQLNTEAFF.

The rearrangement uses TRBV15 and TRBJ1-1; no reliable D call. The CDR3 length is 14 residues. V lost 0 bases, J lost 6 bases, and 11 bases lay in between. Per germline, CDR1 LNHNV and CDR2 YYDKDF (reference sequence). The CDR3: CATSRDRGASEAFF. As DNA, the CDR3 is TGTGCCACCAGCAGAGATCGAGGTGCGTCTGAAGCTTTCTTT.

The chain uses TRBV7-8 and TRBJ2-7, with a possible D match to TRBD1 (6 bases). The CDR3 consists of 15 residues. Germline V gene data show CDR1 as SGHVS and CDR2 as FQNEAQ. V lost 5 bases and J lost 6, with 20 bases in between. CDR3 DNA sequence: TGTGCCAGCAGCGAAAGACAGGTTGGCGTGGGCGAGCAGTACTTC. Translation gives CASSERQVGVGEQYF.

The CDR3 DNA sequence: TGTGCCAGCAGCTCCCTCGGGACACTGGGGGCTCACTACAATGAGCAGTTCTTC. This encodes CASSSLGTLGAHYNEQFF. This chain connects TRBV5-6 to TRBJ2-1; D is possibly TRBD1 (6 bases). V lost 3 bases to trimming and J lost 3 bases, with 22 bases between them. Germline V gene lookup returns CDR1 SGHDT and CDR2 YYEEEE. The CDR3 totals 18 residues.

In DNA form, the CDR3 reads TGCGCCAGCAGCCAAAAACAAACAGGGGCATTATACAATGAGCAGTTCTTC. Its protein product is CASSQKQTGALYNEQFF. The gene calls are TRBV4-1 and TRBJ2-1; 7 bases match TRBD1. J gave up 4 bases and V 2 bases, and 11 bases lay outside the gene matches. The CDR3 spans 17 residues. Looked up from germline, CDR1 is MGHRA and CDR2 is YSYEKL.

The chain couples TRBV27 to TRBJ1-1; D possibly corresponds to TRBD1 (6 bases). Germline V CDR1 and CDR2: MNHEY, SMNVEV (reference sequence). This CDR3 region has 14 residues. Trimming took 7 bases from V and 0 from J, leaving 12 bases between them. In DNA form, the CDR3 reads TGTGCCAGCAAACCAGGGACAATGAACACTGAAGCTTTCTTT. It translates to CASKPGTMNTEAFF.

V is TRBV19 and J is TRBJ2-1, with TRBD1 matching over 11 bases. CDR3 size: 16 residues. The V segment lost 9 bases and the J segment 7 bases; nucleotides outside the gene matches: 14. Germline V gene data show CDR1 as LNHDA and CDR2 as SQIVND (reference sequence). CDR3 protein: CASSGLGQGGLNEQFF. Written as DNA, the CDR3 is TGTGCCAGCAGTGGGCTGGGACAGGGGGGTTTGAATGAGCAGTTCTTC.

The genes are TRBV14 and TRBJ2-2; 8 bases map to TRBD2. This CDR3 has 18 amino acids. The J segment lost 1 base and the V segment lost 0 bases, leaving 7 bases of the junction unmatched. Germline V lookup: CDR1 SGHDN, CDR2 FVKESK. The CDR3 coding sequence is TGTGCCAGCAGCCAAGAAGTTTCGCTAGCGGGGAACACCGGGGAGCTGTTTTTT. Translated, it gives CASSQEVSLAGNTGELFF.

This chain links TRBV13 with TRBJ2-1; 8 bases are a match to TRBD2. Trimming removed 0 bases from V and 2 bases from J; junction bases left unmatched: 3. The CDR3 has 16 amino acids. In germline, CDR1 is PRHDT, CDR2 FYEKMQ (reference sequence). Written as DNA, the CDR3 is TGTGCCAGCAGCTTAGGCGGGAGGGGCCCCTACAATGAGCAGTTCTTC. Protein sequence: CASSLGGRGPYNEQFF.